This T cell receptor (beta chain) was found in a study of early T cells in non-severe SARS-CoV-2 infection. For the study at large: Sequencing used unsorted whole-blood bulk RNA, so chains lack pairing. Study-level results: A preference for anti-spike CD8 responses marked VDJdb matching, which missed private and CD4 specificities.

Comment on this clonotype: The antigen remains unidentified.

Individual cDNA molecules received unique molecular identifiers during library preparation. TCRdb re-analysed the 5' RACE reads in MiXCR, keeping a single row per CDR3 protein. The data show tens of thousands of distinct CDR3 sequences, with over 10% seen just once and around 6% held by the top ten. Germline lookup yields CDR1 SGHAT and CDR2 FQDESV (reference sequence). V lost 6 bases and J lost 9; bases outside the gene matches: 4. The CDR3 length is 14 residues. The origin of this receptor is an adult who was a healthcare worker with PCR-confirmed SARS-CoV-2 infection or an uninfected control (not recorded which). The chain combines TRBV11-1 with TRBJ2-1, with TRBD2 matching over 14 bases. The sequencing input was whole blood. The CDR3 DNA is TGTGCCAGCAGTACGGGACTAGCGGGAGTTGAGCAGTTCTTC. This sequence encodes CASSTGLAGVEQFF.